Sequencing of this TCR beta chain was carried out in a study of yellow fever vaccine responses in identical twins. The study, taken as a whole, reports: Twins' vaccine T cell responses reportedly seemed partly convergent and partly personalized.

Turning to this clonotype: The antigen remains undetermined.

In TCRdb, the RT-PCR reads were re-called with MiXCR into one record per CDR3 protein. Of around 13,000 distinct CDR3 sequences in the sample, roughly 86% were seen once. Germline V gene lookup returns CDR1 MDHEN and CDR2 SYDVKM. The ends were cut back, 7 bases at V and 9 bases at J, with 16 bases in the middle. CDR3 length: 13 amino acids. The TCR originated in a young woman who received the yellow fever vaccine. The chain recombines TRBV28 with TRBJ2-1; perhaps D is TRBD1 or TRBD2 (5 bases each). The source was T cells from blood (PBMCs), unsorted or a sorted subset (not recorded which), collected before or after yellow fever vaccination (not recorded which). The CDR3: CASTSGVGGEQFF. In nucleotides, the CDR3 is TGTGCCAGCACCTCTGGCGTTGGGGGTGAGCAGTTCTTC. Filled out from reference TRBV28 and TRBJ2-1, the complete variable domain reads DVKVTQSSRYLVKRTGEKVFLECVQDMDHENMFWYRQDPGLGLRLIYFSYDVKMKEKGDIPEGYSVSREKKERFSLILESASTNQTSMYLCASTSGVGGEQFFGPGTRLTVL.